This T cell receptor beta chain was identified during a study of blood T cell repertoires in COVID-19. Study background: The United States, Italy and Spain were the sources of the acute and convalescent COVID-19 samples. The analysed material was cDNA or gDNA that came from T cells, B-cell-depleted T cells, or PBMCs.

From germline, CDR1 is SNHLY and CDR2 FYNNEI. The trim removed 5 bases at V and 5 bases at J, leaving 10 bases unmatched. This CDR3 comprises 15 residues. Profiled with immunoSEQ multiplex PCR; TCRdb holds only in-frame clones, not every one. The sample has about 37,000 clones; roughly 89% are singletons. Sequencing input: peripheral blood. The V call is TRBV2, the J call TRBJ1-1; 8 bases are shared with TRBD1. This TCR was sampled from a human donor in a cohort sampled during active COVID-19. The CDR3 sequence: CASSSNTGGWTEAFF. CDR3 DNA sequence: TGTGCCAGCAGTAGCAATACAGGGGGTTGGACTGAAGCTTTCTTT. The full variable domain, with the rest looked up from reference TRBV2 and TRBJ1-1, is EPEVTQTPSHQVTQMGQEVILRCVPISNHLYFYWYRQILGQKVEFLVSFYNNEISEKSEIFDDQFSVERPDGSNFTLKIRSTKLEDSAMYFCASSSNTGGWTEAFFGQGTRLTVV.